This entry lists 17 T cell receptor beta chains sequenced from one sample in a study of T cell responses to AZD1222 COVID-19 vaccine. Assay: immunoSEQ multiplex PCR; the TCRdb copy retains only in-frame clones and omits some. The sample has roughly 130,000 clones, about nine tenths seen once. Sequenced here: peripheral blood, sampled on day 0 of AZD1222 vaccination. These receptors all come from an adult in good health.

This sequence joins TRBV7-2 and TRBJ2-7; 11 positions match TRBD2. J gave up 2 bases and V 5 bases, and 14 bases lay outside the gene matches. Germline CDR1 is SGHTA and CDR2 is FQGNSA. There are 18 residues in the CDR3. Here the CDR3 DNA reads TGTGCCAGCAGCGCAAATTATCGGGAACTAGCGGGGGCCTACGAGCAGTACTTC. Its translation is CASSANYRELAGAYEQYF.

The genes are TRBV6-5 and TRBJ1-4; 8 bases fit TRBD1. The ends lost 7 bases at V and 7 bases at J; junction bases unmatched: 8. CDR3 length: 14 amino acids. Germline V lookup: CDR1 MNHEY, CDR2 SVGAGI. The CDR3 protein is CASTPGQGREKLFF. The CDR3 coding sequence is TGTGCCAGCACCCCAGGACAGGGTCGTGAAAAACTGTTTTTT.

V and J are TRBV6-2 or TRBV6-3 and TRBJ1-4; 10 bases map to TRBD1. Germline V CDR1 and CDR2: MNHEY, SVGEGT. Trimming took 5 bases from V and 8 from J; bases not matched to a gene: 11. This CDR3 contains 16 residues. CDR3 loop: CASSGGTGALWEKLFF. The CDR3 coding sequence is TGTGCCAGCAGTGGCGGGACAGGGGCGTTGTGGGAAAAACTGTTTTTT.

The chain has TRBV5-1 and TRBJ1-5; D uncertain. V was shortened by 1 base and J by 5 bases, with 7 bases between the two germline ends. Germline V lookup: CDR1 SGHRS, CDR2 YFSETQ. The CDR3 spans 13 residues. The DNA of the CDR3 is TGCGCCAGCAGCTTGACGTCGGATCAGCCCCAGCATTTT. It specifies CASSLTSDQPQHF.

J is TRBJ1-3 and V is TRBV7-8; possibly TRBD1 for D (5 bases). V was shortened by 4 bases and J by 4 bases, with 11 bases between the two germline ends. From germline, CDR1 is SGHVS and CDR2 FQNEAQ. This CDR3 region has 14 residues. The CDR3 spells CASSSPGRGNTIYF. CDR3 DNA: TGTGCCAGCAGCTCCCCAGGGCGAGGAAACACCATATATTTT. The full variable domain, its missing parts supplied by reference TRBV7-8 and TRBJ1-3, is GAGVSQSPRYKVAKRGQDVALRCDPISGHVSLFWYQQALGQGPEFLTYFQNEAQLDKSGLPSDRFFAERPEGSVSTLKIQRTQQEDSAVYLCASSSPGRGNTIYFGEGSWLTVV.

CDR3 in amino acids: CASKTGETGNTIYF. DNA for the CDR3: TGTGCCAGTAAGACAGGGGAAACTGGAAACACCATATATTTT. The chain joins TRBV19 to TRBJ1-3, with 8 bases matching TRBD1. J lost 2 bases, V lost 7 bases, and 4 bases had no gene match. Per the germline V gene, CDR1 is LNHDA and CDR2 is SQIVND (reference sequence). CDR3 size: 14 residues.

V gene TRBV5-6 combines with J gene TRBJ2-3; possible D gene TRBD2, 6 bases. This CDR3 is 18 amino acids long. V was cut by 4 bases and J by 0 bases, with 21 bases left in between. Germline CDR1 reads SGHDT; CDR2 reads YYEEEE. This CDR3 reads CASSRASGGTRSTDTQYF. CDR3 nucleotides: TGTGCCAGCAGCCGGGCTTCTGGGGGGACCAGAAGCACAGATACGCAGTATTTT.

The rearrangement joins TRBV12-3 or TRBV12-4 to TRBJ1-2, with D uncertain. The CDR3 totals 13 residues. Trimming removed 3 bases from V and 6 bases from J, with 11 bases in between. CDR3 coding DNA: TGTGCCAGCAGTTTTGACGGAAAGAATGGCTACACCTTC. This encodes CASSFDGKNGYTF.

The chain employs TRBV27 and TRBJ1-2; 7 nucleotides match TRBD1. With 10 bases clipped from V and 2 bases from J, the junction kept 22 bases outside the gene matches. This CDR3 contains 18 residues. The germline gives CDR1 MNHEY, CDR2 SMNVEV (reference sequence). CDR3 nucleotide sequence: TGTGCCACCCTCCTAACAGGGGTTTTAAATGGGAGGAACTATGGCTACACCTTC. Its protein is CATLLTGVLNGRNYGYTF.

The chain joins TRBV10-3 to TRBJ2-1; 12 nucleotides agree with TRBD2. The CDR3 contains 15 residues. Germline CDR1 reads ENHRY; CDR2 reads SYGVKD. V lost 4 bases to trimming and J lost 7 bases; unmatched junction nucleotides: 5. CDR3 sequence: CAISGLAGGPNEQFF. Here the CDR3 DNA reads TGTGCCATCAGTGGGCTAGCGGGGGGGCCTAATGAGCAGTTCTTC.

The chain carries TRBV4-3 and TRBJ1-4; possibly TRBD1 for D (6 bases). The V end was cut by 3 bases, the J end by 8 bases, with 19 bases between. The CDR3 runs to 16 residues. Germline V gives CDR1 LGHNA, CDR2 YSLEER. The CDR3: CASSQIAGTSGEKLFF. As DNA, the CDR3 is TGCGCCAGCAGCCAGATTGCCGGGACAAGTGGCGAAAAACTGTTTTTT.

V and J are TRBV7-9 and TRBJ2-1, with D possibly being TRBD2 (6 bases). Trimming took 5 bases from V and 6 from J, leaving 14 bases between them. CDR1 is SEHNR and CDR2 is FQNEAQ in the germline V gene (reference sequence). The CDR3 loop spans 14 amino acids. The CDR3 bases are TGTGCCAGCAGCCTGGGGACTCGCTCCAATGAGCAGTTCTTC. This sequence encodes CASSLGTRSNEQFF. The full variable domain, with the rest looked up from reference TRBV7-9 and TRBJ2-1, is DTGVSQNPRHKITKRGQNVTFRCDPISEHNRLYWYRQTLGQGPEFLTYFQNEAQLEKSRLLSDRFSAERPKGSFSTLEIQRTEQGDSAMYLCASSLGTRSNEQFFGPGTRLTVL.

CDR3 protein: CAWSVLPGEGGYEQYF. CDR3 nucleotides: TGTGCCTGGAGTGTACTCCCAGGGGAAGGGGGCTACGAGCAGTACTTC. The gene calls are TRBV30 and TRBJ2-7; tentative D call: TRBD1 (6 bases). CDR1 GTSNPN and CDR2 SVGIG come from the germline V gene (reference sequence). The V gene lost 0 bases and the J gene lost 3 bases, with 18 bases spanning the gap. This CDR3 has 16 residues.

This clone was detected once. This sequence joins TRBV9 and TRBJ2-6; D remains ambiguous. Germline values: CDR1 SGDLS, CDR2 YYNGEE. V lost 0 bases and J lost 0, with 7 bases in between. CDR3 size: 16 residues. CDR3 coding DNA: TGTGCCAGCAGCGTAGATGGGAACTCTGGGGCCAACGTCCTGACTTTC. Its protein product is CASSVDGNSGANVLTF.

The V call is TRBV7-9, the J call TRBJ1-1; D remains unclear. The CDR3 is made up of 13 amino acids. V shed 6 bases and J shed 5 bases, with 13 bases lying between them. Germline CDR1 reads SEHNR; CDR2 reads FQNEAQ (reference sequence). CDR3 loop: CASRRWERTEAFF. CDR3 DNA: TGTGCCAGCAGGCGATGGGAGAGGACTGAAGCTTTCTTT.

The chain combines TRBV24-1 with TRBJ1-5; possible D gene TRBD1, 6 bases. The germline CDR1 and CDR2 sequences are KGHDR and SFDVKD. The length of the CDR3 is 13 residues. Trimming stripped 5 bases from V and 5 bases from J, with 9 bases between. CDR3 nucleotides: TGTGCCACCAGTGTCAGGGGAGATCAGCCCCAGCATTTT. The encoded protein is CATSVRGDQPQHF.

The rearrangement links TRBV5-8 to TRBJ2-3; 9 bases agree with TRBD1. Germline V gene data show CDR1 as SGHTS and CDR2 as YDEGEE. V lost 3 bases and J lost 8; bases outside the gene matches: 13. The CDR3 spans 16 residues. CDR3 sequence: CASSSGTGLFMGTQYF. The CDR3 nucleotides read TGTGCCAGCAGCTCCGGGACAGGGTTATTTATGGGTACGCAGTATTTT.